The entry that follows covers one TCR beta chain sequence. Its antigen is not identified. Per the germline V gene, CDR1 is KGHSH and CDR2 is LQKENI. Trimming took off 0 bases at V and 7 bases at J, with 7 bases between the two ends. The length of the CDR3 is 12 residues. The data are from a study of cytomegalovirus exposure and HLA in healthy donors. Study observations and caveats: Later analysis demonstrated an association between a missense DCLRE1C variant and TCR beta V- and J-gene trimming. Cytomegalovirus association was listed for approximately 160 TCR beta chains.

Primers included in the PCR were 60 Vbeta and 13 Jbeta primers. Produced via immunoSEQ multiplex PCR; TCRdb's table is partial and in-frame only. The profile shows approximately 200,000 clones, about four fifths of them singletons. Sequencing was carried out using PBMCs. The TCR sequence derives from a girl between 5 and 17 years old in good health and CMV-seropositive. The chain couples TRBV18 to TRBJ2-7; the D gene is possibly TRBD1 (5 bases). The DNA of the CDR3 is TGTGCCAGCTCACCACCTACAGGTGAGCAGTACTTC. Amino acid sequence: CASSPPTGEQYF.